Presented here are 9 T cell receptor beta chains from one specimen sequenced in a study of T cell repertoires in aging, cancer and after chemotherapy (dated by TCRdb to between 2018 and 2021). Genomic DNA extracted from peripheral blood, rather than sorted cells or RNA, was used as the source for amplification of TCR beta rearrangements. Sequencing used an Illumina MiSeq. Multiplex touch-down PCR with a mixed TRB-A/B primer pool was used to amplify rearranged TRB sequences covering the V, D and J segments. Clones were called with MiXCR by TCRdb after fastp trimmed the public reads at Q25, and only in-frame beta chains were retained. Every entry covers one CDR3 protein and lists the most common genes and DNA from its rows. The sample yields 2,600 or so distinct CDR3 sequences; 59% were counted once. The ten largest clones take up 67% of the sample. What was sequenced was blood. Receptor source: a human donor with a blood cancer.

The chain uses TRBV29-1 and TRBJ2-1; 11 positions agree with TRBD1. J was trimmed by 10 bases and V by 4 bases; bases with no gene match: 6. The CDR3 extends over 13 amino acids. Germline-derived CDR1 and CDR2 are SQVTM and ANQGSEA. The CDR3 reads CSVGGQGAGEQFF. The CDR3 DNA reads TGCAGCGTTGGAGGACAGGGGGCTGGAGAGCAGTTCTTC.

The chain is built from TRBV29-1 and TRBJ2-1; 13 bases fit TRBD2. The CDR3 is made up of 15 amino acids. Germline lookup yields CDR1 SQVTM and CDR2 ANQGSEA. This CDR3 reads CSARGTSGAHNEQFF. CDR3 nucleotide sequence: TGCAGTGCTAGAGGGACTAGCGGGGCACACAATGAGCAGTTCTTC.

The rearrangement joins TRBV6-5 to TRBJ2-5, with D hard to call. Per germline, CDR1 MNHEY and CDR2 SVGAGI. The V end was cut by 4 bases, the J end by 5 bases, with 8 bases between. The CDR3 loop spans 12 amino acids. As DNA, the CDR3 is TGTGCCAGCAGTTCCCAGACGGAGACCCAGTACTTC. Translation gives CASSSQTETQYF.

This clonotype was counted a few times. This CDR3 is CAWSVDSNSYEQYF. CDR3 DNA sequence: TGTGCCTGGAGTGTAGACTCAAACTCCTACGAGCAGTACTTC. This chain joins TRBV30 and TRBJ2-7; D is undetermined. The V end lost 0 bases, the J end lost 0 bases, and 9 bases lay between the germline ends. CDR3 size: 14 residues. From germline, CDR1 is GTSNPN and CDR2 SVGIG (reference sequence). The full variable domain, completed using reference TRBV30 and TRBJ2-7, is SQTIHQWPATLVQPVGSPLSLECTVEGTSNPNLYWYRQAAGRGLQLLFYSVGIGQISSEVPQNLSASRPQDRQFILSSKKLLLSDSGFYLCAWSVDSNSYEQYFGPGTRLTVT.

The J gene is TRBJ1-2, the V gene TRBV5-6; maybe TRBD1 (5 bases). With 2 bases removed from V and 0 bases from J, the gap between germline ends came to 8 bases. This CDR3 region has 14 residues. Per germline, CDR1 SGHDT and CDR2 YYEEEE. The CDR3 DNA sequence: TGTGCCAGCAGCTTCTCGACAGCTAACTATGGCTACACCTTC. Translated, it gives CASSFSTANYGYTF.

This clonotype was seen a handful of times. The CDR3 sequence is CASSSESSSYEQYF. The CDR3 bases are TGTGCCAGCAGTAGCGAATCATCATCCTACGAGCAGTACTTC. The genes are TRBV6-5 and TRBJ2-7, with unresolved D. V lost 5 bases, J lost 1 base, and 12 bases lay in between. The CDR3 has 14 amino acids. The germline CDR1 and CDR2 sequences are MNHEY and SVGAGI.

The chain has TRBV13 and TRBJ2-3; D might be TRBD1 (5 bases). The germline gives CDR1 PRHDT, CDR2 FYEKMQ (reference sequence). CDR3 length: 13 amino acids. The V end lost 5 bases, the J end lost 8 bases, and 14 bases lay between the germline ends. Here the CDR3 reads CASSLRGYRTQYF. The CDR3 nucleotides are TGTGCCAGCAGCCTTAGGGGATACCGTACGCAGTATTTT.

This rearrangement joins TRBV30 to TRBJ2-7; D remains unclear. The V and J ends lost 4 bases and 8 bases respectively, with 12 bases between them. The CDR3 runs 11 residues. The germline V gene encodes CDR1 GTSNPN and CDR2 SVGIG (reference sequence). DNA for the CDR3: TGTGCCTGGAAATACACAGCTCAGCAGTACTTC. This gives the protein CAWKYTAQQYF.

On this clonotype: Relative to the germline gene, one junction end is altered; a read error may explain this. The chain uses TRBV7-6 and TRBJ2-1, with D tentatively TRBD2 (6 bases). The CDR3 runs to 15 residues. The germline CDR1 and CDR2 sequences are SGHVS and FNYEAQ. The CDR3 DNA follows: TGTGTCAGCAGCGAAAGACTAGGACCCCTCAATGAGCAGTTGTTC. As protein: CVSSERLGPLNEQLF.